The sequence of this T cell receptor (beta chain) was determined in a study of blood T cell repertoires in COVID-19. For the study at large: COVID-19 samples, acute and convalescent, were from the United States, Italy and Spain.

The cohort comprised adults aged about 18 to 100 years residing in 20 to 25 US areas. Cohort placement rested on clinical history that participants reported themselves. The CDR3 length is 12 residues. V was pared by 4 bases and J by 5 bases, with 10 bases between. Germline V CDR1 and CDR2: SGHKS, YYEKEE (reference sequence). Original processing methods: Counts of nucleated cells, estimated from reference gene primer amplification, were obtained. Sequencing was performed with immunoSEQ multiplex PCR; in TCRdb, only in-frame clones are kept and a portion is missing. The DNA gave D and trimming, while V, J and clone size come from that table. The table records approximately 290,000 clones, around 85% of them present only once.

This chain links TRBV5-5 with TRBJ2-7; TRBD1 might be the D (5 bases). Material: PBMCs or T cells enriched from blood (not recorded which). This receptor was taken from a woman in her twenties or thirties who had recovered from COVID-19. CDR3 sequence reads: CASSTTGDEQYF. CDR3 bases: TGTGCCAGCAGCACTACAGGTGACGAGCAGTACTTC.